The rows below give T cell receptor beta chains drawn from one sample of a study of patients and donors after allogeneic stem cell transplantation. TCRdb re-derived calls from the RT-PCR reads in MiXCR, one entry per CDR3 protein. The table has 200,000 to 250,000 distinct CDR3 sequences, roughly 14% seen once. The sequenced sample was blood, either unsorted or a sorted T cell fraction (not recorded which). The receptors were gathered from a human donor who was either an allogeneic HSCT recipient or a stem cell or donor lymphocyte infusion donor (not recorded which). It is not recorded whose cells these are; they may come from a transplant donor. Each CDR3 is given with its conserved first and last residue. The D gene is left open where the match is weak. Not all rows give a size; the values are once, few, many and, for expanded clones, a class.

J gene,D gene,clone size,V gene,CDR3 protein,CDR3 DNA
TRBJ2-1,TRBD2,once,TRBV5-6,CASSFTIAGGSSYNEQFF,TGTGCCAGCAGCTTTACTATAGCGGGAGGAAGCTCCTACAATGAGCAGTTCTTC
TRBJ2-3,TRBD2,many,TRBV5-1,CASSPGGPMADTQYF,TGCGCCAGCAGCCCGGGGGGGCCTATGGCAGATACGCAGTATTTT
TRBJ2-5,-,many,TRBV6-1,CASTITGPVARETQYF,TGTGCCAGCACCATCACCGGTCCCGTTGCTCGAGAGACCCAGTACTTC
TRBJ1-5,TRBD1,few,TRBV6-1,CASSRGTGNNQPQHF,TGTGCCAGCAGCCGCGGGACAGGGAACAATCAGCCCCAGCATTTT
TRBJ2-1,TRBD2,few,TRBV6-1,CASTLTSGSYNEQFF,TGTGCCAGCACCTTGACTAGCGGGAGTTACAATGAGCAGTTCTTC
TRBJ2-1,TRBD1,-,TRBV9,CASSPDRVNEQFF,TGTGCCAGCAGCCCGGACAGGGTCAATGAGCAGTTCTTC
TRBJ1-1,-,few,TRBV28,CASTGGWSEAFF,TGTGCCAGCACCGGAGGTTGGTCTGAAGCTTTCTTT
TRBJ1-2,-,-,TRBV7-9,CASSHDGQLFYGYTF,TGTGCCAGCAGCCATGATGGACAGCTCTTCTATGGCTACACCTTC
TRBJ2-7,-,many,TRBV20-1,CSAEGQGSTYEQYF,TGCAGTGCTGAGGGGCAGGGGTCTACCTACGAGCAGTACTTC
TRBJ2-3,TRBD1,few,TRBV18,CASSPDRGPPDTQYF,TGTGCCAGCTCACCAGACAGGGGCCCCCCAGATACGCAGTATTTT
TRBJ1-6,-,many,TRBV3-1,CASSQEGHWVPHSPLHF,TGTGCCAGCAGCCAAGAAGGTCATTGGGTGCCCCATTCACCCCTCCACTTT
TRBJ1-3,-,many,TRBV4-3,CASSQDALSGNTIYF,TGCGCCAGCAGCCAAGATGCCCTCTCTGGAAACACCATATATTTT
TRBJ2-7,-,few,TRBV29-1,CSGALGGDMYEQYF,TGCAGCGGGGCCTTAGGAGGGGACATGTACGAGCAGTACTTC
TRBJ1-6,-,few,TRBV7-8,CASSLAGPLGSPLHF,TGTGCCAGCAGTCTCGCCGGTCCCTTGGGTTCACCCCTCCACTTT
TRBJ2-1,-,-,TRBV14,CASSQVVGGYYNEQFF,TGTGCCAGCAGCCAAGTAGTCGGAGGCTATTACAATGAGCAGTTCTTC
TRBJ1-1,-,few,TRBV5-1,CASSAADSLGRGEAFF,TGCGCCAGCAGCGCCGCGGACAGTTTAGGAAGGGGTGAAGCTTTCTTT
TRBJ2-1,TRBD1,many,TRBV5-1,CASSLVSTGQGAYNEQFF,TGCGCCAGCAGCTTGGTTTCTACCGGACAGGGGGCCTACAATGAGCAGTTCTTC
TRBJ1-6,-,many,TRBV12-3/TRBV12-4,CASSPVGGGSYNSPLHF,TGTGCCAGCAGTCCCGTCGGGGGAGGCTCCTATAATTCACCCCTCCACTTT
TRBJ2-1,TRBD2,many,TRBV29-1,CSVGPLAGVNEQFF,TGCAGCGTTGGACCCCTAGCGGGAGTTAATGAGCAGTTCTTC
TRBJ1-3,-,few,TRBV4-1,CASSLNTGSSGNTIYF,TGCGCCAGCAGCCTAAATACAGGGTCCTCCGGAAACACCATATATTTT
TRBJ1-2,TRBD1,-,TRBV20-1,CSALYRGPNYGYTF,TGCAGTGCCCTATACAGGGGGCCTAACTATGGCTACACCTTC
TRBJ1-5,-,many,TRBV2,CASSIDSNQPQHF,TGTGCCAGCAGCATAGACAGTAATCAGCCCCAGCATTTT
TRBJ2-7,TRBD1,many,TRBV9,CASSVAPGGDYEQYF,TGTGCCAGCAGCGTAGCCCCAGGGGGCGACTACGAGCAGTACTTC
TRBJ2-1,-,few,TRBV10-1,CASSETPGPPTEQFF,TGCGCCAGCAGTGAAACCCCGGGACCCCCCACTGAGCAGTTCTTC